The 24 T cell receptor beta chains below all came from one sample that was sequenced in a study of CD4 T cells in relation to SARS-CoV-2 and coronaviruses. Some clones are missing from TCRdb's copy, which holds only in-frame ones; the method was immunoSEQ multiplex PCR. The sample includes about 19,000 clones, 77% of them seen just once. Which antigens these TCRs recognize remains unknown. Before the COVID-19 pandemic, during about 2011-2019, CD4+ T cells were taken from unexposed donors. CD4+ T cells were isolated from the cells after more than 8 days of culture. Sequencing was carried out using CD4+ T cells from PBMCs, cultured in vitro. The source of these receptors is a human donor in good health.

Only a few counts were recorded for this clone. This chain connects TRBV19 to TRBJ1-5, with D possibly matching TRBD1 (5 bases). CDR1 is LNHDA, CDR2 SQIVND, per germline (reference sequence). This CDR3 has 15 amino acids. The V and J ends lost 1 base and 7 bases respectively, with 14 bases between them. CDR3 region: CASSIGDSWDQPQHF. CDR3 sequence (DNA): TGTGCCAGTAGTATAGGGGATTCCTGGGACCAGCCCCAGCATTTT.

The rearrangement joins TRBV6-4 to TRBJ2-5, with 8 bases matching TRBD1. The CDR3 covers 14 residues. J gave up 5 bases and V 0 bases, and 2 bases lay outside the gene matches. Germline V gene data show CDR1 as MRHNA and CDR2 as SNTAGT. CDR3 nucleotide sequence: TGTGCCAGCAGTGACTCCAGGGGGCGCGAGACCCAGTACTTC. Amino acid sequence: CASSDSRGRETQYF.

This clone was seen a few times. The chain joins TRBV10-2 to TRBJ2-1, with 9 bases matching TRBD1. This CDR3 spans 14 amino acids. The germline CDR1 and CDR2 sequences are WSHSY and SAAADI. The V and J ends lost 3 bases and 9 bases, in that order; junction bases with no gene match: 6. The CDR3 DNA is TGCGCCAGCAGTGACCAGGCGGACAGGGGTGAGCAGTTCTTC. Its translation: CASSDQADRGEQFF.

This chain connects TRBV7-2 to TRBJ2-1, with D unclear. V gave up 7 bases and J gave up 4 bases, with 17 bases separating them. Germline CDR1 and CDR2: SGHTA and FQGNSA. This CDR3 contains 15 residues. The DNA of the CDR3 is TGTGCCAGCACCACGACAAACCAAATGTACAATGAGCAGTTCTTC. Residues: CASTTTNQMYNEQFF.

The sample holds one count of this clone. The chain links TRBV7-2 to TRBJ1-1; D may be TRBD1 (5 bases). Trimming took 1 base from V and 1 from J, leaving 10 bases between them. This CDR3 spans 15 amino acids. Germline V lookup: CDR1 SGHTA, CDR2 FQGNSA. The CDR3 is CASSLVRGPNTEAFF. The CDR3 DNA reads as TGTGCCAGCAGCTTAGTTAGGGGACCGAACACTGAAGCTTTCTTT. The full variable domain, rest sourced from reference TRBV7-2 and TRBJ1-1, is GAGVSQSPSNKVTEKGKDVELRCDPISGHTALYWYRQSLGQGLEFLIYFQGNSAPDKSGLPSDRFSAERTGGSVSTLTIQRTQQEDSAVYLCASSLVRGPNTEAFFGQGTRLTVV.

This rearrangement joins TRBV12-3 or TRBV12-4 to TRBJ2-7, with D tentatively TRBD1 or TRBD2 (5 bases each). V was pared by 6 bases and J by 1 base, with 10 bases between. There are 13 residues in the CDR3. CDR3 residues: CASSPEGSYEQYF. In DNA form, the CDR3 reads TGTGCCAGCAGCCCCGAGGGGTCCTACGAGCAGTACTTC.

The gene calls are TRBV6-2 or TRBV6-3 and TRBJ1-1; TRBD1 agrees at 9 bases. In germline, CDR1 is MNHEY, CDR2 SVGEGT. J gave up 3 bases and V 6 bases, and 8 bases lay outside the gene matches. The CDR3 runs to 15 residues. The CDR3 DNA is TGTGCCAGCAGCCGTCCAGACAGGGGGGACACTGAAGCTTTCTTT. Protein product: CASSRPDRGDTEAFF.

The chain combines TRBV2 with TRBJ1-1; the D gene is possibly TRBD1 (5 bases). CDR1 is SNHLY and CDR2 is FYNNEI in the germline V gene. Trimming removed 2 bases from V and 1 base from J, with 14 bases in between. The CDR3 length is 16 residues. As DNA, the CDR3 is TGTGCCAGCAGTGAAAGCAGAGGACACCCGAACACTGAAGCTTTCTTT. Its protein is CASSESRGHPNTEAFF.

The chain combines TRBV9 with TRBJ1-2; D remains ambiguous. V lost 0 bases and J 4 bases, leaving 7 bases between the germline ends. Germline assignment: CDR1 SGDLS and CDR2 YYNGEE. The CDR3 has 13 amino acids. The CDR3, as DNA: TGTGCCAGCAGCGTAGGGGGAGGCTATGGCTACACCTTC. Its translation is CASSVGGGYGYTF.

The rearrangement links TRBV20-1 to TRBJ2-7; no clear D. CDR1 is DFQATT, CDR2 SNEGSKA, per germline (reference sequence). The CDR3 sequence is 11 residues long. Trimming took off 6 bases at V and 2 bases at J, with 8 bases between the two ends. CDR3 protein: CSALDTYEQYF. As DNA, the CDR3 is TGCAGTGCACTCGATACCTACGAGCAGTACTTC.

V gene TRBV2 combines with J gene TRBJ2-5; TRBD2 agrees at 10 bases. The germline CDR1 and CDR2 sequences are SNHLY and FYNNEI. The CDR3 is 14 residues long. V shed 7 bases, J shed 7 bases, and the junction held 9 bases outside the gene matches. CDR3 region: CASNSGRLWGTQYF. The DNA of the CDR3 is TGTGCCAGCAATAGCGGGAGGCTGTGGGGGACCCAGTACTTC.

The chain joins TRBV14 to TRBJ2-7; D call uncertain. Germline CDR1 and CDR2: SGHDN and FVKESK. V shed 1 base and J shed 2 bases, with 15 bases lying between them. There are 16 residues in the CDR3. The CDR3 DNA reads TGTGCCAGCAGCCAAGGGCGGATAAGCCGGGCCTACGAGCAGTACTTC. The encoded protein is CASSQGRISRAYEQYF.

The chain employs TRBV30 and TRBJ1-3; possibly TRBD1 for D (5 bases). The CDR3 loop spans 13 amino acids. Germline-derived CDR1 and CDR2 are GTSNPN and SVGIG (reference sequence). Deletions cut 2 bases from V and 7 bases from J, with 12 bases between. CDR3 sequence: CAWSQDKINTIYF. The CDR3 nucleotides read TGTGCCTGGAGTCAGGACAAGATTAACACCATATATTTT.

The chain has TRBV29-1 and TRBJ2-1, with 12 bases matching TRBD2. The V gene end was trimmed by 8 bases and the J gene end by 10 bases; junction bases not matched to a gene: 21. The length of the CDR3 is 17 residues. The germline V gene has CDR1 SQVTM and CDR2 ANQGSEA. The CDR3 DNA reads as TGCAGCTCAAAAGGACTAGCGGGATTCTCGCGGTCCGTCGAGCAGTTCTTC. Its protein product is CSSKGLAGFSRSVEQFF.

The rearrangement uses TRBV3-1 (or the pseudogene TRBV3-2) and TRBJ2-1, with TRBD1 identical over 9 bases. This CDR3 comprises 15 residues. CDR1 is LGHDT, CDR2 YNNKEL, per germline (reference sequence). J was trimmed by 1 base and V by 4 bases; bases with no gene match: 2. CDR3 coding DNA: TGTGCCAGCAGCCCGACAGGGGGTTCCTACAATGAGCAGTTCTTC. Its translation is CASSPTGGSYNEQFF.

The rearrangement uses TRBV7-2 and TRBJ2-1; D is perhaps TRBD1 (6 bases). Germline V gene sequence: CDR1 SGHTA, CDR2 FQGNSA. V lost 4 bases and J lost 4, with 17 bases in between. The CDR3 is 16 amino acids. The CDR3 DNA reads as TGTGCCAGCAGCTCGACAACACTGGACAGATACAATGAGCAGTTCTTC. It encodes CASSSTTLDRYNEQFF.

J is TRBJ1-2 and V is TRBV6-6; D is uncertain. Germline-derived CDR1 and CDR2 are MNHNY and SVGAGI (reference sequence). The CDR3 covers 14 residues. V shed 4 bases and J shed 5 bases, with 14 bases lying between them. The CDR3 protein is CASSFAVPPYGYTF. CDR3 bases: TGTGCCAGCAGTTTCGCAGTACCCCCTTATGGCTACACCTTC.

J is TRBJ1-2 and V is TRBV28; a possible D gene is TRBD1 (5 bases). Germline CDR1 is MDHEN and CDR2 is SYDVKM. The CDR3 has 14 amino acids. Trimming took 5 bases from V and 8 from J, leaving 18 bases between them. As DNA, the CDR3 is TGTGCCAGCAGTCTTAGGGGCCTTTATTGGGGCTACACCTTC. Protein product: CASSLRGLYWGYTF.

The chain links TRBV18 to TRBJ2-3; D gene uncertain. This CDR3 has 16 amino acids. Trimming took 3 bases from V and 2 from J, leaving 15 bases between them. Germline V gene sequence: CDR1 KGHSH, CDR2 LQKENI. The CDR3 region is CASSPLPREFTDTQYF. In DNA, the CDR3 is TGTGCCAGCTCACCTTTACCCAGAGAATTCACAGATACGCAGTATTTT.

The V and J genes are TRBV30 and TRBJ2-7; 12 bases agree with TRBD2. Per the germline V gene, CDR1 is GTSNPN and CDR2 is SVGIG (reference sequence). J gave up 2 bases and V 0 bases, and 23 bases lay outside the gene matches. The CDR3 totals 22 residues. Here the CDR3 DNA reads TGTGCCTGGAGTGTATGGCGGGTACAGGGGGGGACTAGCGGGCCGTTGCCCTACGAGCAGTACTTC. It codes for CAWSVWRVQGGTSGPLPYEQYF.

CDR3 nucleotide sequence: TGTGCCATCAGTGACGGGGAAGAGGGGGGTAACGGCTACACCTTC. This sequence encodes CAISDGEEGGNGYTF. The chain uses TRBV10-3 and TRBJ1-2, with a tentative D call TRBD1 (6 bases). The V end lost 3 bases, the J end lost 8 bases, and 19 bases lay between the germline ends. Germline V gives CDR1 ENHRY, CDR2 SYGVKD. There are 15 residues in the CDR3.

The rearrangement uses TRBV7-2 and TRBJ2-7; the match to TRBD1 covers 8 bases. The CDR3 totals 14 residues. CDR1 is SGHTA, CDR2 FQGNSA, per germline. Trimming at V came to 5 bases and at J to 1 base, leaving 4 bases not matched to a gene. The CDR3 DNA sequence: TGTGCCAGCAGCCCGGACAGGGTTTCCTACGAGCAGTACTTC. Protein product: CASSPDRVSYEQYF.

The CDR3 nucleotides are TGTGCCAGCAGCTCCGGGACAGGGCGCGGTCAGCCCCAGCATTTT. Translating it yields CASSSGTGRGQPQHF. The chain uses TRBV11-2 and TRBJ1-5; TRBD1 matches 9 bases. The V gene end was trimmed by 4 bases and the J gene end by 6 bases; junction bases not matched to a gene: 7. There are 15 residues in the CDR3. Germline V gives CDR1 SGHAT, CDR2 FQNNGV.

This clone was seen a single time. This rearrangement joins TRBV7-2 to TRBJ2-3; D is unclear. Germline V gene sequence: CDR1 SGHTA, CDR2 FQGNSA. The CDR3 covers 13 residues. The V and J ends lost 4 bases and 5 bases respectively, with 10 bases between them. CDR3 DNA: TGTGCCAGCAGCTCTCGTTTAGTAGATACGCAGTATTTT. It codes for CASSSRLVDTQYF.